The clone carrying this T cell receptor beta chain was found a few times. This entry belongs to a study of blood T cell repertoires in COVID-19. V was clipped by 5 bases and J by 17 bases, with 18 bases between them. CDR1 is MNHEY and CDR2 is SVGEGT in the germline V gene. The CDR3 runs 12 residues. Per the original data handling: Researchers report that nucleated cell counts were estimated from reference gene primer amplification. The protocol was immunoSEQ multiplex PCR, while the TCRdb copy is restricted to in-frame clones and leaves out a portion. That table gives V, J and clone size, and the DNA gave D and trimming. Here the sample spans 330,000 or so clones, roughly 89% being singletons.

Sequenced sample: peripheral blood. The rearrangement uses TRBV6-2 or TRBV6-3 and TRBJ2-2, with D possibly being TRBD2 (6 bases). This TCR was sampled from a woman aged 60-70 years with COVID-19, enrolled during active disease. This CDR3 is CASSPQGLASFF. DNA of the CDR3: TGTGCCAGCAGTCCCCAAGGGCTAGCGTCCTTTTTT.